The rows below give T cell receptor beta chains drawn from one sample of a study of T cell responses to AZD1222 COVID-19 vaccine. Clones were sequenced by immunoSEQ multiplex PCR, and TCRdb holds only the in-frame ones, with some missing. The sample contains about 130,000 clones, 93% of which appear only once. The sequences come from peripheral blood, collected on day 0 of AZD1222 vaccination. All receptors come from an adult in good health. Both conserved end residues are part of each CDR3. A D gene is named only where the DNA matches it firmly. Only part of the rows carry a size: once, few, many, or a class if the clone is expanded.

clone_size: NA; j_call: TRBJ2-6; d_call: NA; v_call: TRBV19; cdr3_nt: TGTGCCAGTAGACAGGGCTCTGGGGCCAACGTCCTGACTTTC; cdr3_aa: CASRQGSGANVLTF
clone_size: NA; j_call: TRBJ2-5; d_call: TRBD1; v_call: TRBV5-1; cdr3_nt: TGCGCCAGCAGCCCTGGACAGGCGAAAGAGACCCAGTACTTC; cdr3_aa: CASSPGQAKETQYF
clone_size: NA; j_call: TRBJ2-3; d_call: TRBD2; v_call: TRBV7-8; cdr3_nt: TGTGCCAGCAGCTTAGCGCTTCGGCTAGCGGGAGCAGGTGCAGATACGCAGTATTTT; cdr3_aa: CASSLALRLAGAGADTQYF
clone_size: NA; j_call: TRBJ2-5; d_call: NA; v_call: TRBV5-1; cdr3_nt: TGCGCCAGCAGCTTGGGCGGCAGGGCCACGGAGACCCAGTACTTC; cdr3_aa: CASSLGGRATETQYF
clone_size: NA; j_call: TRBJ2-3; d_call: TRBD2; v_call: TRBV6-5; cdr3_nt: TGTGCCAGCAACAAGCGGGGTGGCGATACGCAGTATTTT; cdr3_aa: CASNKRGGDTQYF
clone_size: NA; j_call: TRBJ2-7; d_call: NA; v_call: TRBV10-3; cdr3_nt: TGTGCCATCAGTGATAAGGAAGACATCGCTTACGAGCAGTACTTC; cdr3_aa: CAISDKEDIAYEQYF
clone_size: NA; j_call: TRBJ1-1; d_call: NA; v_call: TRBV19; cdr3_nt: TGTGCCAGTAACCCCCCAGCAGGATGGGGAAGTAAAGCTTTCTTT; cdr3_aa: CASNPPAGWGSKAFF
clone_size: NA; j_call: TRBJ1-5; d_call: NA; v_call: TRBV28; cdr3_nt: TGTGCCAGCAGTTTCGAAGTTAGCAATCAGCCCCAGCATTTT; cdr3_aa: CASSFEVSNQPQHF
clone_size: NA; j_call: TRBJ2-5; d_call: NA; v_call: TRBV6-5; cdr3_nt: TGTGCCAGCAGTTGGGGACTCCAAACCCAAGAGACCCAGTACTTC; cdr3_aa: CASSWGLQTQETQYF
clone_size: NA; j_call: TRBJ1-2; d_call: NA; v_call: TRBV6-6; cdr3_nt: TGTGCCAGCAGTTACTCGGGGGGGCCCGAATATGGCTACACCTTC; cdr3_aa: CASSYSGGPEYGYTF
clone_size: NA; j_call: TRBJ2-3; d_call: TRBD2; v_call: TRBV5-1; cdr3_nt: TGCGCCAGCAGCTTGGTATCTAGCGGGAGGCGGGATACGCAGTATTTT; cdr3_aa: CASSLVSSGRRDTQYF
clone_size: NA; j_call: TRBJ1-4; d_call: NA; v_call: TRBV9; cdr3_nt: TGTGCCAGCAGCGTAGCTGCCCATGAAAAACTGTTTTTT; cdr3_aa: CASSVAAHEKLFF
clone_size: few; j_call: TRBJ2-5; d_call: TRBD2; v_call: TRBV6-2/TRBV6-3; cdr3_nt: TGTGCCAGCAGTTACCTTGGGACTACGCAAGAGACCCAGTACTTC; cdr3_aa: CASSYLGTTQETQYF
clone_size: NA; j_call: TRBJ2-1; d_call: NA; v_call: TRBV6-5; cdr3_nt: TGTGCCAGCAGCCGCACCACTGGTAGTCATGAGCAGTTCTTC; cdr3_aa: CASSRTTGSHEQFF
clone_size: NA; j_call: TRBJ2-1; d_call: NA; v_call: TRBV3-1/TRBV3-2; cdr3_nt: TGTGCCAGCAGCCCCACCCCCCTTGAGCAGTTCTTC; cdr3_aa: CASSPTPLEQFF
clone_size: NA; j_call: TRBJ2-2; d_call: NA; v_call: TRBV19; cdr3_nt: TGTGCCAGTAGTGCCGGGCGCCCCGGGGAGCTGTTTTTT; cdr3_aa: CASSAGRPGELFF
clone_size: NA; j_call: TRBJ2-7; d_call: NA; v_call: TRBV13; cdr3_nt: TGTGCCAGCAGCTTAGGGCCACTGGTGGGGCGATCCTACGAGCAGTACTTC; cdr3_aa: CASSLGPLVGRSYEQYF
clone_size: few; j_call: TRBJ2-7; d_call: NA; v_call: TRBV9; cdr3_nt: TGTGCCAGCAGCGTGGAGGGTTCCTCCTACGAGCAGTACTTC; cdr3_aa: CASSVEGSSYEQYF
clone_size: NA; j_call: TRBJ2-4; d_call: NA; v_call: TRBV5-4; cdr3_nt: TGTGCCAGCAGCTCGCAGGGGGGTGAGAACATTCAGTACTTC; cdr3_aa: CASSSQGGENIQYF
clone_size: NA; j_call: TRBJ2-1; d_call: TRBD2; v_call: TRBV7-8; cdr3_nt: TGTGCCAGCAGCTCACTAGCGGGGGGCCTCGAGCAGTTCTTC; cdr3_aa: CASSSLAGGLEQFF
clone_size: NA; j_call: TRBJ2-5; d_call: TRBD1; v_call: TRBV7-3; cdr3_nt: TGTGCCAGCAGCTGGACAGGGGAAGAGACCCAGTACTTC; cdr3_aa: CASSWTGEETQYF
clone_size: NA; j_call: TRBJ1-1; d_call: NA; v_call: TRBV6-5; cdr3_nt: TGTGCCAGCAGGCTGGACGGAATGAACACTGAAGCTTTCTTT; cdr3_aa: CASRLDGMNTEAFF